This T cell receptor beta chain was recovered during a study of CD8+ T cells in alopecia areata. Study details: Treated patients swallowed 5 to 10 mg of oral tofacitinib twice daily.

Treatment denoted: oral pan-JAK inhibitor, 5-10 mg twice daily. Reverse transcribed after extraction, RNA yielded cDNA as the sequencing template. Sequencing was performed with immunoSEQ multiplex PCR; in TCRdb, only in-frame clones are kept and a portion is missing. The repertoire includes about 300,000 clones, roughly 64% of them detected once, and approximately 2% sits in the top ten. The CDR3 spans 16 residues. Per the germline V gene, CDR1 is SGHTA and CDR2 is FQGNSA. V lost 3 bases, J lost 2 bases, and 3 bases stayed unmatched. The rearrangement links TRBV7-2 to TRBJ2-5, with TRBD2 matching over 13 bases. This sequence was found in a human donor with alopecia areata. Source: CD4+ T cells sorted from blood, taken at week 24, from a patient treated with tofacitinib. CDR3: CASSFGLAGDQETQYF. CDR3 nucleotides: TGTGCCAGCAGCTTTGGACTAGCGGGGGATCAAGAGACCCAGTACTTC.